This entry lists 10 T cell receptor beta chains sequenced from one sample in a study of blood T cells in healthy people across ages. Next came a second PCR, run for about 7 to 11 cycles, which used a sample-barcoded 5' primer along with a J-beta primer mix. TCRdb re-analysed the 5' RACE reads in MiXCR, keeping a single row per CDR3 protein. The sample carries 550,000 to 750,000 distinct CDR3 sequences, around 21% recorded once. The sequencing input was blood. These receptors came from a man in his 70s in good health.

At least ten counts were recorded for this clonotype. The rearrangement uses TRBV12-5 and TRBJ2-5; TRBD1 matches 7 bases. The DNA end is more similar to TRBJ2-7, so the J call may be wrong. The CDR3 is 17 amino acids. Germline CDR1 and CDR2: LGHNT and FRNRAP. The CDR3 sequence: CASGLVPLGQGVNEQYF. Written as DNA, the CDR3 is TGTGCTAGTGGTTTGGTACCCCTCGGGCAGGGGGTCAACGAGCAGTACTTC.

The CDR3 spells CASSVQGADTQYF. In nucleotides, the CDR3 is TGTGCCAGCTCAGTTCAGGGGGCAGATACGCAGTATTTT. This chain connects TRBV27 to TRBJ2-3, with 7 bases fitting TRBD1. The CDR3 contains 13 residues. V shed 8 bases and J 4 bases; nucleotides not matched to a gene: 6. Germline lookup yields CDR1 MNHEY and CDR2 SMNVEV (reference sequence).

This chain joins TRBV27 and TRBJ1-4; TRBD1 is a possible D gene (5 bases). CDR3 size: 13 residues. Trimming left V 5 bases short and J 8 bases short, with 12 bases between. Looked up from germline, CDR1 is MNHEY and CDR2 is SMNVEV (reference sequence). The CDR3 DNA follows: TGTGCCAGCAGTAGGAGGGGTTGGGAAAAACTGTTTTTT. Translating gives CASSRRGWEKLFF. Filled out from reference TRBV27 and TRBJ1-4, the complete variable domain reads EAQVTQNPRYLITVTGKKLTVTCSQNMNHEYMSWYRQDPGLGLRQIYYSMNVEVTDKGDVPEGYKVSRKEKRNFPLILESPSPNQTSLYFCASSRRGWEKLFFGSGTQLSVL.

This clonotype was counted many times. V usage is TRBV10-2 and J usage is TRBJ2-7; TRBD2 is a possible D gene (5 bases). The CDR3 has 13 residues. CDR1 is WSHSY, CDR2 SAAADI, per germline. Between the trimmed V and J ends, which lost 4 bases and 2 bases, there was a span of 9 bases. The CDR3 bases are TGCGCCAGCAGTGTTCGGGAACCCTACGAGCAGTACTTC. Translating gives CASSVREPYEQYF.

This clonotype occurred a few times. The CDR3 loop reads CASSLVTAGSEKLFF. The CDR3 coding sequence is TGTGCCAGCAGTCTAGTCACAGCGGGGAGTGAAAAACTGTTTTTT. The chain uses TRBV6-1 and TRBJ1-4; D not certain. The CDR3 runs to 15 residues. Trimming removed 5 bases at V and 7 bases at J, with 17 bases between. CDR1 and CDR2 (germline): MNHNS, SASEGT.

The chain employs TRBV7-2 and TRBJ2-7, with D hard to call. Germline lookup yields CDR1 SGHTA and CDR2 FQGNSA. CDR3 size: 14 residues. V was clipped by 2 bases and J by 5 bases, with 13 bases between them. CDR3 in DNA: TGTGCCAGCAGCTTATCGCTCCTCGAACACGAGCAGTACTTC. This encodes CASSLSLLEHEQYF.

This rearrangement joins TRBV2 to TRBJ2-3; D unclear. V was clipped by 4 bases and J by 5 bases, with 19 bases between them. The CDR3 covers 16 residues. CDR1 and CDR2 (germline): SNHLY, FYNNEI. The CDR3 is CASSGRAAYGRDTQYF. CDR3 nucleotide sequence: TGTGCCAGCAGTGGTAGGGCAGCCTATGGCCGAGATACGCAGTATTTT.

This clonotype was counted only a few times. This chain links TRBV6-5 with TRBJ2-1; 7 bases align to TRBD2. The CDR3 extends over 14 amino acids. V shed 6 bases, J shed 6 bases, and the junction held 8 bases outside the gene matches. CDR1 and CDR2 from the germline V gene are MNHEY and SVGAGI. CDR3 in amino acids: CASSSSGRTNEQFF. Here the CDR3 DNA reads TGTGCCAGCAGCTCTAGCGGACGAACCAATGAGCAGTTCTTC.

This chain joins TRBV7-8 and TRBJ2-7, with 8 bases fitting TRBD2. This CDR3 is 16 amino acids long. V lost 2 bases, J lost 6 bases, and 12 bases stayed unmatched. CDR1 and CDR2 (germline): SGHVS, FQNEAQ. Here the CDR3 reads CASSLISGGLPTEQYF. As DNA, the CDR3 is TGTGCCAGCAGCTTAATTTCGGGAGGGCTCCCTACCGAGCAGTACTTC.

This clonotype occurred many times. The gene calls are TRBV16 and TRBJ2-1; D perhaps matches TRBD2 (5 bases). This CDR3 has 13 residues. Trimming left V 5 bases short and J 13 bases short, with 18 bases between. Germline V gives CDR1 KGHSY, CDR2 FQNENV. The CDR3 DNA sequence: TGTGCCAGCAGCTCTCTGTTAGAGGGAGAACAGTTCTTC. Translation gives CASSSLLEGEQFF.